These T cell receptor beta chains were read from a single sample in a study of blood T cell repertoires in COVID-19. This table comes from immunoSEQ multiplex PCR, and its TCRdb copy is limited to in-frame clones, with some not included. The data hold 300,000 to 400,000 clones, with over 75% observed a single time. Sequencing input: peripheral blood. These receptors were taken from a woman aged 45 to 65 who had recovered from COVID-19. CDR3s include the opening cysteine and the closing phenylalanine or tryptophan. A D gene is named only where the DNA matches it firmly. Not all rows give a size; the values are once, few, many and, for expanded clones, a class.

abundance | d_gene | j_gene | v_gene | CDR3aa | CDR3nt
once | TRBD2 | TRBJ2-2 | TRBV4-3 | CASSQFFGTSGAAGTGELFF | TGCGCCAGCAGCCAATTTTTCGGGACTAGCGGGGCGGCCGGCACCGGGGAGCTGTTTTTT
- | - | TRBJ2-5 | TRBV19 | CASSGQGGGQETQYF | TGTGCCAGTAGTGGTCAGGGGGGCGGGCAAGAGACCCAGTACTTC
- | TRBD2 | TRBJ2-7 | TRBV7-2 | CASSFSYGGLAGGAGLYF | TGTGCCAGCAGCTTTTCTTATGGGGGACTAGCGGGAGGAGCCGGTCTGTACTTC
- | TRBD1 | TRBJ1-2 | TRBV5-4 | CASREGAGLINGYTF | TGTGCCAGCAGGGAGGGGGCCGGACTTATTAATGGCTACACCTTC
- | TRBD1 | TRBJ1-2 | TRBV30 | CAWRDTHTTGEGYTF | TGTGCCTGGAGGGATACCCACACTACAGGGGAAGGCTACACCTTC
- | - | TRBJ1-1 | TRBV27 | CASSFREMTEAFF | TGTGCCAGCAGTTTTCGGGAGATGACTGAAGCTTTCTTT
many | TRBD1 | TRBJ1-2 | TRBV7-2 | CASSPRDRAHYGYTF | TGTGCCAGCAGCCCCCGGGACAGGGCACACTATGGCTACACCTTC
- | - | TRBJ2-2 | TRBV18 | CASSPRLAGNTGELFF | TGTGCCAGCTCACCAAGGTTGGCGGGGAACACCGGGGAGCTGTTTTTT
- | TRBD1 | TRBJ1-2 | TRBV5-6 | CASSAGGQGALGYTF | TGTGCCAGCAGCGCGGGTGGACAGGGGGCGCTAGGCTACACCTTC
- | TRBD2 | TRBJ2-3 | TRBV7-2 | CASSRGGATDTQYF | TGTGCCAGCAGCCGGGGGGGAGCCACAGATACGCAGTATTTT
- | TRBD2 | TRBJ2-5 | TRBV30 | CAWSLAGGETQYF | TGTGCCTGGAGCCTAGCGGGGGGGGAGACCCAGTACTTC
- | - | TRBJ1-4 | TRBV11-2 | CASSPGATNEKLFF | TGTGCCAGCAGCCCAGGGGCAACTAATGAAAAACTGTTTTTT
- | - | TRBJ2-2 | TRBV12-3/TRBV12-4 | CASSLPGGEELFF | TGTGCCAGCAGTTTACCCGGGGGAGAGGAGCTGTTTTTT
- | - | TRBJ1-4 | TRBV28 | CASTRAGRLEKLFF | TGTGCCAGCACGAGGGCCGGCAGGCTTGAAAAACTGTTTTTT
- | - | TRBJ2-5 | TRBV25-1 | CASRRNQETQYF | TGTGCCAGCAGGCGGAATCAAGAGACCCAGTACTTC
- | - | TRBJ2-7 | TRBV5-6 | CASSFTGNVDEQYF | TGTGCCAGCAGCTTCACCGGGAATGTCGACGAGCAGTACTTC
- | - | TRBJ2-2 | TRBV6-5 | CASKSGFNTGELFF | TGTGCCAGCAAATCGGGATTCAACACCGGGGAGCTGTTTTTT
- | TRBD2 | TRBJ2-7 | TRBV2 | CASSVRLAGYEQYF | TGTGCCAGCAGTGTTAGACTAGCGGGTTACGAGCAGTACTTC
- | TRBD1 | TRBJ1-2 | TRBV7-9 | CASSYAGDREGYGYTF | TGTGCCAGCAGCTACGCCGGGGACAGAGAGGGGTATGGCTACACCTTC
- | TRBD1 | TRBJ1-5 | TRBV27 | CASSPGTGGGNQPQHF | TGTGCCAGCAGTCCCGGGACAGGGGGCGGCAATCAGCCCCAGCATTTT
- | TRBD1 | TRBJ2-1 | TRBV9 | CASSGTTGDPYNEQFF | TGTGCCAGCAGCGGGACGACAGGGGATCCCTACAATGAGCAGTTCTTC
- | - | TRBJ1-1 | TRBV29-1 | CSVGYRNTEAFF | TGCAGCGTAGGATACAGAAACACTGAAGCTTTCTTT
- | - | TRBJ1-2 | TRBV28 | CASSNNQGWGYTF | TGTGCCAGCAGCAACAACCAGGGATGGGGCTACACCTTC
- | TRBD1 | TRBJ1-6 | TRBV7-2 | CASSTDRGHNSPLHF | TGTGCCAGCAGCACAGACAGGGGGCATAATTCACCCCTCCACTTT
- | - | TRBJ1-3 | TRBV6-5 | CASSSGASGNTIYF | TGTGCCAGCAGTTCAGGGGCCTCTGGAAACACCATATATTTT
- | - | TRBJ2-5 | TRBV7-9 | CASSWGDPRETQYF | TGTGCCAGCAGCTGGGGAGACCCCAGGGAGACCCAGTACTTC
- | - | TRBJ1-2 | TRBV6-6 | CASSPTAIIAYGYTF | TGTGCCAGCAGTCCGACAGCTATTATCGCCTATGGCTACACCTTC
few | TRBD1 | TRBJ1-5 | TRBV15 | CATSRGSDRGPGRPQHF | TGTGCCACCAGCAGAGGTTCGGACAGGGGGCCGGGTCGGCCCCAGCATTTT
- | - | TRBJ2-7 | TRBV28 | CASSLREQYF | TGTGCCAGCAGTTTACGCGAGCAGTACTTC
- | - | TRBJ2-3 | TRBV7-2 | CASRTPRQDRPSTDTQYF | TGTGCCAGCAGAACACCCCGGCAGGACAGACCTAGCACAGATACGCAGTATTTT
- | - | TRBJ1-1 | TRBV7-2 | CASSLSSSVMNTEAFF | TGTGCCAGCAGCTTATCTAGTTCGGTGATGAACACTGAAGCTTTCTTT
- | TRBD1 | TRBJ1-1 | TRBV5-1 | CASSSTGAEAFF | TGCGCCAGCAGCTCGACAGGGGCTGAAGCTTTCTTT
once | - | TRBJ1-1 | TRBV2 | CASSDGWGGTEAFF | TGTGCCAGCAGTGATGGTTGGGGGGGCACTGAAGCTTTCTTT
- | TRBD2 | TRBJ2-3 | TRBV28 | CASSPSGLAGRLRTDTQYF | TGTGCCAGCAGCCCCTCGGGACTAGCGGGCCGTCTCCGCACAGATACGCAGTATTTT
- | - | TRBJ1-5 | TRBV28 | CASSFSGKYSNQPQHF | TGTGCCAGCAGTTTTTCAGGGAAGTATAGCAATCAGCCCCAGCATTTT